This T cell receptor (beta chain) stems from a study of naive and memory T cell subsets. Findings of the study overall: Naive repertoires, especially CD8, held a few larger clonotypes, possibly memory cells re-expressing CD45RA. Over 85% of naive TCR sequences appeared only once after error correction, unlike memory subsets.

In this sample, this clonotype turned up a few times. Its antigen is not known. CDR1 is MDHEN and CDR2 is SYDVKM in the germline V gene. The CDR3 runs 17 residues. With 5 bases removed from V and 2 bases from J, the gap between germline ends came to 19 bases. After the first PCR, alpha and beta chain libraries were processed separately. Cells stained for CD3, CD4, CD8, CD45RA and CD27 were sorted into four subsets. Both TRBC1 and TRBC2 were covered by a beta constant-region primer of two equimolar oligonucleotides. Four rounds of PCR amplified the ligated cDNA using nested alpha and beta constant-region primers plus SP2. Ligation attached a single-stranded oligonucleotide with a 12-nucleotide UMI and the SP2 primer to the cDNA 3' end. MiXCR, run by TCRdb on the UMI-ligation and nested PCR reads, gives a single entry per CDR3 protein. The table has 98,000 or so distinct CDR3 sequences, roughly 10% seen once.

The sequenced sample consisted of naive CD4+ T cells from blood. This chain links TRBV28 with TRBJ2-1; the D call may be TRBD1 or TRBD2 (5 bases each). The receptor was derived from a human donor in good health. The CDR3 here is CASSPRPGPRAYNEQFF. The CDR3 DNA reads TGTGCCAGCAGTCCCCGGCCGGGGCCCAGGGCCTACAATGAGCAGTTCTTC.